The sequence of this T cell receptor beta chain was determined in a study of blood T cell repertoires in COVID-19. Looking at the study overall: From the United States, Italy and Spain came samples of acute and convalescent COVID-19. Nucleic acid was either cDNA or gDNA, and it came from T cells, B-cell-depleted T cells, or PBMCs.

The germline gives CDR1 SGHTA, CDR2 FQGNSA. The V and J ends lost 1 base and 0 bases respectively, with 4 bases between them. There are 15 residues in the CDR3. Generated by immunoSEQ multiplex PCR, the TCRdb table keeps only in-frame clones and is missing some. The sample carries 25,000 or so clones, around 83% recorded once. V gene TRBV7-2 combines with J gene TRBJ2-6; no firm D call. The sequenced sample consisted of peripheral blood. The clonotype comes from a human donor in a cohort sampled during active COVID-19. CDR3 DNA: TGTGCCAGCAGCTTAGTTATCTCTGGGGCCAACGTCCTGACTTTC. Translation gives CASSLVISGANVLTF. The whole variable domain, filled in from reference TRBV7-2 and TRBJ2-6, reads GAGVSQSPSNKVTEKGKDVELRCDPISGHTALYWYRQSLGQGLEFLIYFQGNSAPDKSGLPSDRFSAERTGGSVSTLTIQRTQQEDSAVYLCASSLVISGANVLTFGAGSRLTVL.